One and the same sample provided the 7 T cell receptor beta chains below, sequenced in a study of blood T cell repertoires in COVID-19. This table comes from immunoSEQ multiplex PCR, and its TCRdb copy is limited to in-frame clones, with some not included. The sample lists about 110,000 clones, about nine tenths seen once, with approximately 2.5% in the top ten. The specimen was peripheral blood. These receptors originate from a human donor in a cohort sampled during active COVID-19.

This sequence joins TRBV25-1 and TRBJ2-1; a possible D gene is TRBD2 (5 bases). Between the trimmed V and J ends, which lost 0 bases and 10 bases, there was a span of 7 bases. The CDR3 runs 12 residues. The germline V gene encodes CDR1 MGHDK and CDR2 SYGVNS. The CDR3 reads CASSEYEGEQFF. The CDR3 nucleotides are TGTGCCAGCAGTGAATATGAGGGCGAGCAGTTCTTC.

The chain is built from TRBV10-3 and TRBJ2-5, with 8 positions matching TRBD2. V shed 4 bases, J shed 5 bases, and the junction held 6 bases outside the gene matches. CDR1 ENHRY and CDR2 SYGVKD come from the germline V gene. The CDR3 sequence is 14 residues long. The CDR3 DNA reads TGTGCCATCAGTGGAACGGGAGGGGGTGAGACCCAGTACTTC. This codes for CAISGTGGGETQYF.

The sample holds one count of this clone. This chain links TRBV11-1 with TRBJ2-3, with D tentatively TRBD1 (5 bases). Trimming removed 6 bases at V and 5 bases at J, with 15 bases between. This CDR3 has 14 residues. In germline, CDR1 is SGHAT, CDR2 FQDESV (reference sequence). CDR3 nucleotide sequence: TGTGCCAGCAGTTCGCCCGACAGATTAGATACGCAGTATTTT. It is translated as CASSSPDRLDTQYF.

The chain is built from TRBV19 and TRBJ1-1; a weak D match, TRBD1 (5 bases). This CDR3 has 13 residues. From germline, CDR1 is LNHDA and CDR2 SQIVND (reference sequence). Trimming left V 3 bases short and J 7 bases short, with 12 bases between. This chain's CDR3 is CASSIQGLVEAFF. CDR3 nucleotides: TGTGCCAGTAGTATCCAGGGCTTGGTTGAAGCTTTCTTT.

The V call is TRBV28, the J call TRBJ1-2; a possible D gene is TRBD1 (5 bases). V was shortened by 6 bases and J by 4 bases, with 9 bases between the two germline ends. Germline V CDR1 and CDR2: MDHEN, SYDVKM. The CDR3 is 12 residues long. CDR3 sequence (DNA): TGTGCCAGCAGCCCCGACAGCTATGGCTACACCTTC. Encoded protein: CASSPDSYGYTF.

The chain combines TRBV15 with TRBJ1-5; D is undetermined. The germline V gene has CDR1 LNHNV and CDR2 YYDKDF (reference sequence). The CDR3 totals 15 residues. V dropped 0 bases and J dropped 3 bases, with 9 bases sitting between them. This CDR3 is CATSRDQAYNQPQHF. CDR3 nucleotide sequence: TGTGCCACCAGCAGAGATCAGGCTTACAATCAGCCCCAGCATTTT.

This chain links TRBV7-3 with TRBJ2-5, with a possible D match to TRBD1 (6 bases). This CDR3 is 14 amino acids long. CDR1 is SGHTA, CDR2 FQGTGA, per germline. V was pared by 1 base and J by 1 base, with 7 bases between. The CDR3 nucleotides are TGTGCCAGCAGCTTAAACAGGGTCCAAGAGACCCAGTACTTC. As protein: CASSLNRVQETQYF.